The 26 T cell receptor beta chains below all came from one sample that was sequenced in a study of patients and donors after allogeneic stem cell transplantation. TCRdb reanalysed the RT-PCR reads using MiXCR and keeps one entry per CDR3 protein. The table has 800,000 to 1,000,000 distinct CDR3 sequences, about 20% seen once; the top ten hold 5% to 7.5%. The specimen was blood, either unsorted or a sorted T cell fraction (not recorded which). The receptor source for this set is a human donor who was either an allogeneic HSCT recipient or a stem cell or donor lymphocyte infusion donor (not recorded which). It is not recorded whose cells these are; they may come from a transplant donor.

The chain combines TRBV7-8 with TRBJ1-3, with TRBD1 identical over 7 bases. Germline CDR1 SGHVS, CDR2 FQNEAQ. With 5 bases clipped from V and 11 bases from J, the junction kept 6 bases outside the gene matches. The CDR3 contains 12 residues. DNA for the CDR3: TGTGCCAGCAGCGACCAGGGGGACGCCATATATTTT. This codes for CASSDQGDAIYF.

This clonotype was observed a handful of times. This chain links TRBV4-3 with TRBJ1-5; a weak D match, TRBD1 (5 bases). Germline-derived CDR1 and CDR2 are LGHNA and YSLEER. The V end lost 0 bases, the J end lost 4 bases, and 13 bases lay between the germline ends. The CDR3 is made up of 16 amino acids. CDR3 sequence reads: CASSQDPPGVNQPQHF. The CDR3 region has the DNA TGCGCCAGCAGCCAAGATCCCCCGGGGGTAAATCAGCCCCAGCATTTT.

The chain carries TRBV6-2 or TRBV6-3 and TRBJ1-2; 7 bases are a match to TRBD1. This CDR3 has 15 residues. CDR1 MNHEY and CDR2 SVGEGT come from the germline V gene. V was pared by 4 bases and J by 0 bases, with 5 bases of the junction left unmatched. The CDR3: CASSWRDRPNYGYTF. The DNA for the CDR3 is TGTGCCAGCAGTTGGAGGGACAGACCTAACTATGGCTACACCTTC.

The chain couples TRBV6-1 to TRBJ1-2; 12 nucleotides align to TRBD1. V lost 5 bases and J lost 7; bases outside the gene matches: 8. CDR3 size: 15 residues. From germline, CDR1 is MNHNS and CDR2 SASEGT. The CDR3 protein is CASSKPGQGARGYTF. The DNA of the CDR3 is TGTGCCAGCAGTAAACCGGGACAGGGGGCGCGTGGCTACACCTTC.

V is TRBV27 and J is TRBJ2-7; D is unresolved. Trimming cost V 7 bases and J 2 bases, with 12 bases left between them. This CDR3 region has 13 residues. The V gene's germline CDR1 is MNHEY and CDR2 SMNVEV (reference sequence). The CDR3 reads CASKGPETYEQYF. The CDR3 DNA reads as TGTGCCAGCAAAGGGCCCGAGACCTACGAGCAGTACTTC.

The genes are TRBV5-1 and TRBJ1-1; D is unresolved. CDR3 size: 14 residues. The V gene's germline CDR1 is SGHRS and CDR2 YFSETQ. V gave up 0 bases and J gave up 7 bases, with 13 bases separating them. CDR3 residues: CASSLGGISGEAFF. Written as DNA, the CDR3 is TGCGCCAGCAGCTTGGGCGGTATATCCGGTGAAGCTTTCTTT.

V and J are TRBV29-1 and TRBJ2-3; D unclear. Trimming took 4 bases from V and 2 from J, leaving 10 bases between them. Per the germline V gene, CDR1 is SQVTM and CDR2 is ANQGSEA. The CDR3 contains 13 residues. The chain's CDR3 is CSVVGKNTDTQYF. The CDR3 nucleotides read TGCAGCGTTGTTGGGAAGAACACAGATACGCAGTATTTT.

The chain uses TRBV7-3 and TRBJ2-1; TRBD2 aligns across 10 bases. Trimming at V came to 4 bases and at J to 6 bases, leaving 9 bases not matched to a gene. The CDR3 contains 16 residues. Germline V gene sequence: CDR1 SGHTA, CDR2 FQGTGA. The CDR3 region has the DNA TGTGCCAGCAGCTCCCAGCGGGGGGGCCGCGGCAATGAGCAGTTCTTC. This encodes CASSSQRGGRGNEQFF.

The chain is built from TRBV5-1 and TRBJ2-1; unclear D gene. Germline lookup yields CDR1 SGHRS and CDR2 YFSETQ. CDR3 length: 13 residues. Trimming took 2 bases from V and 5 from J, leaving 8 bases between them. CDR3 DNA: TGCGCCAGCAGCTTTTCTACCAACAATGAGCAGTTCTTC. This gives the protein CASSFSTNNEQFF.

This clonotype was counted between two and nine times. The gene calls are TRBV12-3 or TRBV12-4 and TRBJ1-1; no reliable D call. V was pared by 7 bases and J by 1 base, with 16 bases between. The CDR3 is 15 residues long. The CDR3 sequence: CASKGTGRRNTEAFF. CDR3 nucleotide sequence: TGTGCCAGCAAGGGTACGGGGAGAAGGAACACTGAAGCTTTCTTT.

This clonotype was recorded once. The chain links TRBV6-5 to TRBJ2-7; tentative D call: TRBD1 (6 bases). Trimming shortened V by 2 bases and J by 1 base, and 12 bases separated the two germline ends. The CDR3 contains 15 residues. In germline, CDR1 is MNHEY, CDR2 SVGAGI. The CDR3 coding sequence is TGTGCCAGCAGTTACGTTTTCAGGGGATCCTACGAGCAGTACTTC. Protein sequence: CASSYVFRGSYEQYF.

There are a few counts of this clonotype. The chain has TRBV11-1 and TRBJ2-7, with TRBD1 matching 9 bases. Trimming removed 8 bases from V and 3 bases from J; junction bases left unmatched: 5. Germline V CDR1 and CDR2: SGHAT, FQDESV (reference sequence). This CDR3 has 13 amino acids. Here the CDR3 reads CASEDRGDYEQYF. The CDR3 DNA reads as TGTGCCAGCGAGGACAGGGGTGACTACGAGCAGTACTTC.

This clonotype has only a few counts. The genes are TRBV12-3 or TRBV12-4 and TRBJ2-1; 10 bases align to TRBD2. The CDR3 sequence is 16 residues long. The V and J ends lost 1 base and 8 bases, in that order; junction bases with no gene match: 8. DNA for the CDR3: TGTGCCAGCAGTTTAGTTCCTAGCGGGAGAGAGGATGAGCAGTTCTTC. It is translated as CASSLVPSGREDEQFF.

The V gene is TRBV3-1, the J gene TRBJ2-3, with D possibly matching TRBD2 (6 bases). Germline V gene lookup returns CDR1 LGHDT and CDR2 YNNKEL (reference sequence). Trimming stripped 1 base from V and 3 bases from J, with 17 bases between. The CDR3 covers 17 residues. CDR3 sequence (DNA): TGTGCCAGCAGCCAAGCGGGAGAGAGCGCTGGTACAGATACGCAGTATTTT. Translation gives CASSQAGESAGTDTQYF.

V gene TRBV29-1 combines with J gene TRBJ1-1, with TRBD1 as a possible D gene (5 bases). Germline lookup yields CDR1 SQVTM and CDR2 ANQGSEA. The CDR3 has 13 amino acids. V was trimmed by 0 bases and J by 1 base, leaving 6 bases between them. This CDR3 is CSVEEQANTEAFF. The CDR3 DNA reads as TGCAGCGTTGAAGAACAGGCGAACACTGAAGCTTTCTTT.

The rearrangement joins TRBV9 to TRBJ2-4, with 9 nucleotides matching TRBD1. The germline gives CDR1 SGDLS, CDR2 YYNGEE. The CDR3 has 16 amino acids. The trim removed 0 bases at V and 5 bases at J, leaving 6 bases unmatched. CDR3 in DNA: TGTGCCAGCAGCGTAGGTCCGGGACAGGGCGAAAACATTCAGTACTTC. It yields the protein CASSVGPGQGENIQYF.

The J gene is TRBJ1-5, the V gene TRBV30; D is unclear. Germline CDR1 reads GTSNPN; CDR2 reads SVGIG (reference sequence). CDR3 length: 15 residues. V was clipped by 0 bases and J by 0 bases, with 9 bases between them. DNA for the CDR3: TGTGCCTGGAGTGTAGGCAGGACTAGCAATCAGCCCCAGCATTTT. Translating gives CAWSVGRTSNQPQHF.

This clonotype was observed a few times. V usage is TRBV5-5 and J usage is TRBJ2-1; D gene ambiguous. This CDR3 region has 16 residues. The V end was cut by 5 bases, the J end by 0 bases, with 15 bases between. CDR1 SGHKS and CDR2 YYEKEE come from the germline V gene (reference sequence). The CDR3 DNA follows: TGTGCCAGCAGTTCGGGTGGGCGCAGCTCCTACAATGAGCAGTTCTTC. Amino acid sequence: CASSSGGRSSYNEQFF.

The chain recombines TRBV11-2 with TRBJ2-1; TRBD1 matches 7 bases. The CDR3 contains 18 residues. After removal of 5 bases from V and 0 bases from J, the junction contained 13 bases not matched to a gene. CDR1 is SGHAT, CDR2 FQNNGV, per germline. The CDR3, as DNA: TGTGCCAGCAGCCCCCTACAGACAGGGATGGGCTCCTACAATGAGCAGTTCTTC. Translating gives CASSPLQTGMGSYNEQFF. Using reference TRBV11-2 and TRBJ2-1 for the parts outside the CDR3, the full variable domain is EAGVAQSPRYKIIEKRQSVAFWCNPISGHATLYWYQQILGQGPKLLIQFQNNGVVDDSQLPKDRFSAERLKGVDSTLKIQPAKLEDSAVYLCASSPLQTGMGSYNEQFFGPGTRLTVL.

The chain employs TRBV9 and TRBJ2-7; D is uncertain. Trimming cost V 3 bases and J 1 base, with 14 bases left between them. The germline V gene encodes CDR1 SGDLS and CDR2 YYNGEE. The CDR3 is 15 amino acids. CDR3 sequence (DNA): TGTGCCAGCAGCGCCCGCGGCGAGGCTTCCTACGAGCAGTACTTC. This codes for CASSARGEASYEQYF.

This clonotype was recorded a few times. The chain joins TRBV4-1 to TRBJ2-7; 11 nucleotides align to TRBD2. V gave up 0 bases and J gave up 2 bases; unmatched junction bases: 3. This CDR3 spans 16 amino acids. Germline lookup yields CDR1 MGHRA and CDR2 YSYEKL. The DNA of the CDR3 is TGCGCCAGCAGCCAAGAGGGTAGCGGGAGGGCCTACGAGCAGTACTTC. This gives the protein CASSQEGSGRAYEQYF.

This clonotype has a handful of counts. The CDR3: CASSGQNSYEQYF. Written as DNA, the CDR3 is TGTGCCAGCAGTGGACAGAACTCCTACGAGCAGTACTTC. This chain connects TRBV6-2 or TRBV6-3 to TRBJ2-7, with D perhaps TRBD1 (6 bases). Germline CDR1 and CDR2: MNHEY and SVGEGT. V dropped 5 bases and J dropped 0 bases, with 8 bases sitting between them. The CDR3 consists of 13 residues.

At least ten counts were recorded for this clonotype. The CDR3 coding sequence is TGCAGCGTTGTATTCCTCGGCGACTATGGCTACACCTTC. Amino acids: CSVVFLGDYGYTF. V and J are TRBV29-1 and TRBJ1-2; D is unresolved. This CDR3 contains 13 residues. V was shortened by 4 bases and J by 3 bases, with 12 bases between the two germline ends. The germline gives CDR1 SQVTM, CDR2 ANQGSEA.

The chain employs TRBV12-3 or TRBV12-4 and TRBJ2-7; 7 bases fit TRBD2. V gave up 6 bases and J gave up 6 bases; unmatched junction bases: 14. The CDR3 is made up of 15 amino acids. CDR3 nucleotides: TGTGCCAGCAGCCCATCGGCTAGCGGAAGGCTCGAGCAGTACTTC. Its translation is CASSPSASGRLEQYF.

This clonotype was seen a handful of times. The chain recombines TRBV7-6 with TRBJ2-7; 7 positions agree with TRBD2. The CDR3 spans 15 residues. Germline CDR1 and CDR2: SGHVS and FNYEAQ. V was pared by 2 bases and J by 6 bases, with 10 bases of the junction left unmatched. CDR3 in amino acids: CASSLKIGRGGEQYF. The CDR3 DNA follows: TGTGCCAGCAGCTTAAAGATAGGGAGGGGTGGCGAGCAGTACTTC.

Only a few counts were recorded for this clonotype. The J gene is TRBJ2-7, the V gene TRBV5-6, with D perhaps TRBD2 (7 bases). The CDR3 contains 14 residues. With 2 bases removed from V and 5 bases from J, the gap between germline ends came to 14 bases. The germline CDR1 and CDR2 sequences are SGHDT and YYEEEE. The CDR3, as DNA: TGTGCCAGCAGCTTTAGGGGGGGCGAGAACGAGCAGTACTTC. Its translation: CASSFRGGENEQYF.